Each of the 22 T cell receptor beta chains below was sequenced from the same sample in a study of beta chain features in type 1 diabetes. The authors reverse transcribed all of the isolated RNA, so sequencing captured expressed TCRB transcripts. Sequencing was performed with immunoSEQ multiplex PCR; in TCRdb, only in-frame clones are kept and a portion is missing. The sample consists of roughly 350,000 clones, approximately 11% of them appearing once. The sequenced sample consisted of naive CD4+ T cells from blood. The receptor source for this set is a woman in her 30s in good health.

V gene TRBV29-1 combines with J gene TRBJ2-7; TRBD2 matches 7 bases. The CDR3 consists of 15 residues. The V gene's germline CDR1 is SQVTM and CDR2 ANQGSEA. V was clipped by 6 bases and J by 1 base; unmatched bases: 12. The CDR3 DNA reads TGCAGCGTCGCGGGATCTAGCGGAGCATCCTACGAGCAGTACTTC. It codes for CSVAGSSGASYEQYF.

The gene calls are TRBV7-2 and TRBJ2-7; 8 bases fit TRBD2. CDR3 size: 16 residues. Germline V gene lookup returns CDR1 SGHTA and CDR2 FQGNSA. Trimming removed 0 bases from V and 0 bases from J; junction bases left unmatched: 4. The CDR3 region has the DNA TGTGCCAGCAGCTTAGCGTCCAGCGGGAGCTCCTACGAGCAGTACTTC. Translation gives CASSLASSGSSYEQYF.

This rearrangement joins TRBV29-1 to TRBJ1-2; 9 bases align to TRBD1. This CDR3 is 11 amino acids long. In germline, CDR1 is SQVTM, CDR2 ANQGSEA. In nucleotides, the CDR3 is TGCAGTGCGGGACAGGGAGGTGGCTACACCTTC. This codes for CSAGQGGGYTF.

The CDR3 sequence is CASSGYRIAKNIQYF. The CDR3 DNA reads TGTGCCAGCAGCGGTTACAGAATAGCCAAAAACATTCAGTACTTC. The chain couples TRBV13 to TRBJ2-4; D gene ambiguous. The CDR3 runs 15 residues. Germline V gene lookup returns CDR1 PRHDT and CDR2 FYEKMQ (reference sequence). Trimming left V 5 bases short and J 0 bases short, with 11 bases between.

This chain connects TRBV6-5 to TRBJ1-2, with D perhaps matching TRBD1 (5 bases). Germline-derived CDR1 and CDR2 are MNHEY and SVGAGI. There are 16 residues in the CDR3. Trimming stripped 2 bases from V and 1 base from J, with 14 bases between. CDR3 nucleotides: TGTGCCAGCAGTTACGATGGGGCTGGGAATAACTATGGCTACACCTTC. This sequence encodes CASSYDGAGNNYGYTF.

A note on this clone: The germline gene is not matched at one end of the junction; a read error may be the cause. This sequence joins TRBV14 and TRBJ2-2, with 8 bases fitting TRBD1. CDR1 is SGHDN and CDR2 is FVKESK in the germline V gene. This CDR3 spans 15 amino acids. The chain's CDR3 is CASSLWTGNAGELFF. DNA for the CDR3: TGTGCCAGCAGCCTATGGACAGGGAACGCCGGGGAGCTGTTTTTT.

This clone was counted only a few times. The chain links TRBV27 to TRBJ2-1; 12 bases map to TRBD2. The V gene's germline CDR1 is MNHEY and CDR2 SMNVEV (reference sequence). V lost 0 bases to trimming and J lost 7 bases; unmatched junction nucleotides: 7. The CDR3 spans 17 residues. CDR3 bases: TGTGCCAGCAGTTTATCCCGTCTAGCGGGAGGGCGAAATGAGCAGTTCTTC. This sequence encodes CASSLSRLAGGRNEQFF.

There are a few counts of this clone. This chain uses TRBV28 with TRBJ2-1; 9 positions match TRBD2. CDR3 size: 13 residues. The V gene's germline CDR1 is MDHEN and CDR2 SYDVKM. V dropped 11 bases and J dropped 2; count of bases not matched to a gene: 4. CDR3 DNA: TGTGCCGGGGGCGGGAGGGCCTACAATGAGCAGTTCTTC. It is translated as CAGGGRAYNEQFF. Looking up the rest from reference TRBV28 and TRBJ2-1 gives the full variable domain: DVKVTQSSRYLVKRTGEKVFLECVQDMDHENMFWYRQDPGLGLRLIYFSYDVKMKEKGDIPEGYSVSREKKERFSLILESASTNQTSMYLCAGGGRAYNEQFFGPGTRLTVL.

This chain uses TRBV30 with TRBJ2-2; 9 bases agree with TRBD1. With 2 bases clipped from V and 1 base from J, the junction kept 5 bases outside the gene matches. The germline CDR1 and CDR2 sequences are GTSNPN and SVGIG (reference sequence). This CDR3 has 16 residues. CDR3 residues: CAWSLTGQGNTGELFF. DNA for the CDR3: TGTGCCTGGAGTTTAACGGGACAGGGGAACACCGGGGAGCTGTTTTTT.

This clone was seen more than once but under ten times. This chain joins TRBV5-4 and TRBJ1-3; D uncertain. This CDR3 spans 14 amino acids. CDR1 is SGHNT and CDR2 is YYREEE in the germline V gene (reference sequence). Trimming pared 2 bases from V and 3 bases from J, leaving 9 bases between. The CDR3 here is CASSFSGLGNTIYF. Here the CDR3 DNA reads TGTGCCAGCAGCTTTAGCGGGCTTGGAAACACCATATATTTT.

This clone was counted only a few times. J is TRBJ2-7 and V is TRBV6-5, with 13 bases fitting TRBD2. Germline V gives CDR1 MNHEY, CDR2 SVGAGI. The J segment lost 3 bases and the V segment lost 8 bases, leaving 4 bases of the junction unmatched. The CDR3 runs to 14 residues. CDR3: CASGRTSGSYEQYF. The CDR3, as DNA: TGTGCCAGCGGGAGGACTAGCGGGAGCTACGAGCAGTACTTC.

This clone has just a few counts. The CDR3 here is CASWEMNTEAFF. CDR3 coding DNA: TGCGCCAGCTGGGAGATGAACACTGAAGCTTTCTTT. The gene calls are TRBV5-1 and TRBJ1-1, with D unclear. The V gene lost 7 bases and the J gene lost 0 bases, with 7 bases spanning the gap. CDR1 and CDR2 from the germline V gene are SGHRS and YFSETQ. This CDR3 has 12 amino acids.

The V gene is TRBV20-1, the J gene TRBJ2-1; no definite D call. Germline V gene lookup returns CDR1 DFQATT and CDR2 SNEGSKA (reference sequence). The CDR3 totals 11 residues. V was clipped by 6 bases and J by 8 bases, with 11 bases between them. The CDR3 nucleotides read TGCAGTGCCGTGAACTTCGATGAGCAGTTCTTC. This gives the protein CSAVNFDEQFF.

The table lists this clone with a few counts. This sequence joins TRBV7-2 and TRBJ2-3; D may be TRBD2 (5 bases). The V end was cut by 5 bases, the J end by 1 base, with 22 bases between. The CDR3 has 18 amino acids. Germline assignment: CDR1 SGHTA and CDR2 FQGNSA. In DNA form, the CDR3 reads TGTGCCAGCAGCCACCCGAGGGTTATAACGGTTGGCACAGATACGCAGTATTTT. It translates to CASSHPRVITVGTDTQYF.

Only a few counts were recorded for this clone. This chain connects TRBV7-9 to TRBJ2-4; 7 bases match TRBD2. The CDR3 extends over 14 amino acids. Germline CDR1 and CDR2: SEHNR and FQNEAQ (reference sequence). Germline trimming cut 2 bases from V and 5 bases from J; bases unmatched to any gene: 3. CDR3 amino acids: CASSLRGRENIQYF. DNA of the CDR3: TGTGCCAGCAGCTTACGAGGGAGGGAAAACATTCAGTACTTC.

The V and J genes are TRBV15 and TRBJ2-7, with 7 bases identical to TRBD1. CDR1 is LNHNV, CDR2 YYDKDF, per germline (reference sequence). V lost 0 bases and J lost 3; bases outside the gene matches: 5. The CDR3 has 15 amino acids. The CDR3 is CATSRESGGHYEQYF. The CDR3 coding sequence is TGTGCCACCAGCAGAGAGTCAGGGGGACACTACGAGCAGTACTTC.

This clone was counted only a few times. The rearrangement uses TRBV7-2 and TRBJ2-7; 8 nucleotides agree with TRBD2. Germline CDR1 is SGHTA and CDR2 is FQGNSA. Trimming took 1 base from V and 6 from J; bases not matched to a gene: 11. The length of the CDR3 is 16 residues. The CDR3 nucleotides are TGTGCCAGCAGCTTAGTGCCCGGGACTAGTGGGGGCGAGCAGTACTTC. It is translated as CASSLVPGTSGGEQYF.

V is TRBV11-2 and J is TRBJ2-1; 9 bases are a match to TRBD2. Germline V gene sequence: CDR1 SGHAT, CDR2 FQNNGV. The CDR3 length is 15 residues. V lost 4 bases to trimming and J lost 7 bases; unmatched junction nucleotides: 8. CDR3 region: CASSSNAGGQNEQFF. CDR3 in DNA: TGTGCCAGCAGCTCCAATGCGGGAGGGCAGAATGAGCAGTTCTTC. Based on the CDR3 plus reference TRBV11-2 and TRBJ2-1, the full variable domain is EAGVAQSPRYKIIEKRQSVAFWCNPISGHATLYWYQQILGQGPKLLIQFQNNGVVDDSQLPKDRFSAERLKGVDSTLKIQPAKLEDSAVYLCASSSNAGGQNEQFFGPGTRLTVL.

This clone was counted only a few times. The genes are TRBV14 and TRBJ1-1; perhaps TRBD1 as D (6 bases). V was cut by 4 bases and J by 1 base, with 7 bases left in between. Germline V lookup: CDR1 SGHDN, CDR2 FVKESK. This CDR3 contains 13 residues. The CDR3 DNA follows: TGTGCCAGCAGCCCCAGGGGGAACACTGAAGCTTTCTTT. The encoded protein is CASSPRGNTEAFF. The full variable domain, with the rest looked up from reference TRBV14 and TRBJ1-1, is EAGVTQFPSHSVIEKGQTVTLRCDPISGHDNLYWYRRVMGKEIKFLLHFVKESKQDESGMPNNRFLAERTGGTYSTLKVQPAELEDSGVYFCASSPRGNTEAFFGQGTRLTVV.

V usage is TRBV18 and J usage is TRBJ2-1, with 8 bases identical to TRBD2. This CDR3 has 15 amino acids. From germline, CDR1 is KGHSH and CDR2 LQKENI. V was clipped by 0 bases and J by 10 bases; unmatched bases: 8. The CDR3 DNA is TGTGCCAGCTCACCACCACCGGTAGCGGGACGGGAGCAGTTCTTC. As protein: CASSPPPVAGREQFF. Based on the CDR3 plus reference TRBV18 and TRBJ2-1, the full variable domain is NAGVMQNPRHLVRRRGQEARLRCSPMKGHSHVYWYRQLPEEGLKFMVYLQKENIIDESGMPKERFSAEFPKEGPSILRIQQVVRGDSAAYFCASSPPPVAGREQFFGPGTRLTVL.

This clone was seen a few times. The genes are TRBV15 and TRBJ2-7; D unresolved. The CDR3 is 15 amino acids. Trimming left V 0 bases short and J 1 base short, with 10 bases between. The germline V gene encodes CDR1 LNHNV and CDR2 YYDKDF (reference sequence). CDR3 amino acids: CATSRDVQRSYEQYF. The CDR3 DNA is TGTGCCACCAGCAGAGATGTACAGAGATCCTACGAGCAGTACTTC.

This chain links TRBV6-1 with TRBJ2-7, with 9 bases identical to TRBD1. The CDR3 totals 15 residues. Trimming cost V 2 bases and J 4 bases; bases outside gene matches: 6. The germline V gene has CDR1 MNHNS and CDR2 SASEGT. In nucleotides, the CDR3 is TGTGCCAGCAGTGAAACCGGGACAGGGTCTTACGAGCAGTACTTC. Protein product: CASSETGTGSYEQYF.